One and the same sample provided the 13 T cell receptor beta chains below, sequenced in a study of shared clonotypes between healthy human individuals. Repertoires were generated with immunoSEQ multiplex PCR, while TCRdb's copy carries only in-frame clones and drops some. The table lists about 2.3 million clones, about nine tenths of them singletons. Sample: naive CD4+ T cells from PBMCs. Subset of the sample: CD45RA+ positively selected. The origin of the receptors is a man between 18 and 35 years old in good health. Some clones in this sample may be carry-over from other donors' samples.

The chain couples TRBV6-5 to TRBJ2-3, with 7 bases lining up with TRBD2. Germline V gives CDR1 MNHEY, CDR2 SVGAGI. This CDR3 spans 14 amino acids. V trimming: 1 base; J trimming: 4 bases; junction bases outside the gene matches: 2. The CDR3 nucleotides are TGTGCCAGCAGTTACTGGCTAGCGGCAGATACGCAGTATTTT. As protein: CASSYWLAADTQYF.

Written as DNA, the CDR3 is TGTGCCAGCAGTCTTTCGGTAGGGTCCCCGGGAGGGTCCCAGTACTTC. Translation gives CASSLSVGSPGGSQYF. The chain has TRBV7-2 and TRBJ2-5, with 8 bases lining up with TRBD2. CDR1 is SGHTA and CDR2 is FQGNSA in the germline V gene. Losses at the gene ends were 6 bases for V and 9 bases for J; bases not matched to a gene: 18. This CDR3 has 16 residues.

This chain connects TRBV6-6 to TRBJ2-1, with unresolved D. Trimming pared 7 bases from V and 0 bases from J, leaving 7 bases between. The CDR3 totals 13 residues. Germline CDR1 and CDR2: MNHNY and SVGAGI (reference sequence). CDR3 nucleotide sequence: TGTGCCAGCAAAGGGTCCTCCTACAATGAGCAGTTCTTC. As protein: CASKGSSYNEQFF.

DNA of the CDR3: TGTGCCAGCAGCTCTGACAGGGGGCGGACAGATACGCAGTATTTT. Encoded protein: CASSSDRGRTDTQYF. This sequence joins TRBV7-6 and TRBJ2-3; the match to TRBD1 covers 10 bases. The CDR3 totals 15 residues. The V segment lost 4 bases and the J segment 3 bases; nucleotides outside the gene matches: 4. Germline lookup yields CDR1 SGHVS and CDR2 FNYEAQ.

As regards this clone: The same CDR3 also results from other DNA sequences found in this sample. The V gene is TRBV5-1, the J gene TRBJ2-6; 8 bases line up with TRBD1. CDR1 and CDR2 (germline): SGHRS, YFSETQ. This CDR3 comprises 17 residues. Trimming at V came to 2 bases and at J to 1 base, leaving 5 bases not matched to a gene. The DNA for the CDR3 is TGCGCCAGCAGCTTAAGAACAGGGGGTTCTGGGGCCAACGTCCTGACTTTC. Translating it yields CASSLRTGGSGANVLTF.

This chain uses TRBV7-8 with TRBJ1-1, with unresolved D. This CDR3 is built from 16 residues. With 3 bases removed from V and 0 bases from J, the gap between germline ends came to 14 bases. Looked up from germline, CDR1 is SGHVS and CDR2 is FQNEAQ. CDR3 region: CASSFVGSSLNTEAFF. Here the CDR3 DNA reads TGTGCCAGCAGCTTCGTTGGATCCAGTCTGAACACTGAAGCTTTCTTT.

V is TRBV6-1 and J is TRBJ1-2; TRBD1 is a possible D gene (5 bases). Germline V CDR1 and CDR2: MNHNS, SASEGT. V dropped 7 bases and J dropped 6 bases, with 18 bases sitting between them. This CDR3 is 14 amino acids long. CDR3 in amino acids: CASTLTRDGHGYTF. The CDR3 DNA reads TGTGCCAGCACCTTGACCAGGGACGGCCATGGCTACACCTTC.

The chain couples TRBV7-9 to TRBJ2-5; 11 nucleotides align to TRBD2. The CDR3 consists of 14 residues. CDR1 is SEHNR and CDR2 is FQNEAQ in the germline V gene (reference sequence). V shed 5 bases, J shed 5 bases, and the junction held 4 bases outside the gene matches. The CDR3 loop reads CASSMTSGTETQYF. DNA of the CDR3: TGTGCCAGCAGCATGACTAGCGGGACCGAGACCCAGTACTTC.

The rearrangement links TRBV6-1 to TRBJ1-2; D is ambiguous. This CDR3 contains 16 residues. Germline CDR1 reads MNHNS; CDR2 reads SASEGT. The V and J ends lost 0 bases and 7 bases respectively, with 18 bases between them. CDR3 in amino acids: CASSEALVRTRRGYTF. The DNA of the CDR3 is TGTGCCAGCAGTGAAGCTTTGGTCCGGACCCGGCGTGGCTACACCTTC.

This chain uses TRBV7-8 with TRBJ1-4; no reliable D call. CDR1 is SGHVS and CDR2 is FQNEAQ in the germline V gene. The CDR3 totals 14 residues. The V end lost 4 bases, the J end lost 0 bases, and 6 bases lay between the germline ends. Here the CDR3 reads CASSSTPTNEKLFF. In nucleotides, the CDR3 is TGTGCCAGCAGCTCGACCCCAACTAATGAAAAACTGTTTTTT.

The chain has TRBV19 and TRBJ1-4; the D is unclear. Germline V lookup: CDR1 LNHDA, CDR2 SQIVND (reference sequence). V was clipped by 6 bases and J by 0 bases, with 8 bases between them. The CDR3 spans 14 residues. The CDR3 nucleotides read TGTGCCAGTAGAAACATCGCAACTAATGAAAAACTGTTTTTT. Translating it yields CASRNIATNEKLFF.

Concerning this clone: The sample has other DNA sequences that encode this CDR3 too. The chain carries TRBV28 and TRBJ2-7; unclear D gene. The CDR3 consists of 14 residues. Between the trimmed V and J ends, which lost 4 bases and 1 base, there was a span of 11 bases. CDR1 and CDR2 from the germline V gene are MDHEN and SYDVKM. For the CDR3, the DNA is TGTGCCAGCAGTTGGCTTCAAGGGTCCTACGAGCAGTACTTC. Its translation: CASSWLQGSYEQYF.

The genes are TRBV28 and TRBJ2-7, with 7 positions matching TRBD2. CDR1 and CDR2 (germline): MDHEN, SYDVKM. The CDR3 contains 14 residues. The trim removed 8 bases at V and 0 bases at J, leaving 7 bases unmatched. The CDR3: CASAVGGSSYEQYF. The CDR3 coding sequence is TGTGCCAGCGCGGTTGGCGGGAGCTCCTACGAGCAGTACTTC.